The clone carrying this TCR beta chain appeared a single time. This sample is part of a study of blood T cell repertoires in COVID-19. About the study: T cells, B-cell-depleted T cells, or PBMCs supplied cDNA or gDNA.

The germline CDR1 and CDR2 sequences are MNHEY and SMNVEV (reference sequence). V was pared by 6 bases and J by 0 bases, with 6 bases between. This CDR3 has 13 residues. The protocol was immunoSEQ multiplex PCR, while the TCRdb copy is restricted to in-frame clones and leaves out a portion. The sample carries 150,000 to 200,000 clones, about 89% recorded once. The chain is built from TRBV27 and TRBJ1-3; D remains unclear. The source of this sequence is a woman between 18 and 29 years old who had recovered from COVID-19. The specimen was PBMCs or T cells enriched from blood (not recorded which). CDR3 protein: CASSTFSGNTIYF. DNA of the CDR3: TGTGCCAGCAGCACATTCTCTGGAAACACCATATATTTT.